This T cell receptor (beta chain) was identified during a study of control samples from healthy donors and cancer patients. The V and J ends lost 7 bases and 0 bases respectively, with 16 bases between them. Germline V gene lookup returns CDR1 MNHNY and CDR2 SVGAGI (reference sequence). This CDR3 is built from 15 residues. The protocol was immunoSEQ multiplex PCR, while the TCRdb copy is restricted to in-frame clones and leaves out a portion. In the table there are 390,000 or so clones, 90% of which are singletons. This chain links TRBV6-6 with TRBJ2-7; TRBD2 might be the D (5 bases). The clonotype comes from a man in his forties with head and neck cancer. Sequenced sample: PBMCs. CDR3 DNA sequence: TGTGCCAGCACTGTAGCGCCTGCGGGCTCCTACGAGCAGTACTTC. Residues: CASTVAPAGSYEQYF.